The T cell receptor (beta chain) under discussion was sequenced for a study of blood T cell repertoires in COVID-19. Study in general: Spain, Italy and the United States supplied samples that represented acute and convalescent COVID-19.

Original data processing: For nucleated cells, counts were estimated from reference gene primer amplification. Sequencing was performed with immunoSEQ multiplex PCR; in TCRdb, only in-frame clones are kept and a portion is missing. V, J and clone size are those of that table, while D and trimming were read from the DNA. The table records under 250,000 clones, 85% to 90% of them present only once. Those enrolled in Seattle joined during active infection and were followed longitudinally afterward. After removal of 5 bases from V and 3 bases from J, the junction contained 9 bases not matched to a gene. The CDR3 runs 15 residues. CDR1 is SEHNR, CDR2 FQNEAQ, per germline (reference sequence).

The sample taken for sequencing was peripheral blood. The rearrangement joins TRBV7-9 to TRBJ2-7; 8 bases map to TRBD2. This receptor was taken from a man aged 45-60 years with COVID-19, enrolled during active disease. DNA for the CDR3: TGTGCCAGCAGCCCACAGTTAGCGGGAATCTACGAGCAGTACTTC. It codes for CASSPQLAGIYEQYF.